This TCR beta chain was sequenced during a study of shared T cell receptors in the human thymus. V shed 4 bases and J shed 2 bases, with 19 bases lying between them. The CDR3 consists of 17 residues. The germline gives CDR1 SGHAT, CDR2 FQNNGV. Measured with immunoSEQ multiplex PCR; TCRdb has only the in-frame clones, and not every one. Among 72,000 or so clones listed, 90% to 95% were seen once. The sample taken for sequencing was thymocytes. This TCR was recovered from a human donor. This chain connects TRBV11-2 to TRBJ2-3, with D tentatively TRBD1 (5 bases). Here the CDR3 reads CASSWMYRPLPTDTQYF. Here the CDR3 DNA reads TGTGCCAGCAGCTGGATGTACAGGCCCCTACCCACAGATACGCAGTATTTT. The full variable domain, in which reference TRBV11-2 and TRBJ2-3 provide the parts outside the CDR3, is EAGVAQSPRYKIIEKRQSVAFWCNPISGHATLYWYQQILGQGPKLLIQFQNNGVVDDSQLPKDRFSAERLKGVDSTLKIQPAKLEDSAVYLCASSWMYRPLPTDTQYFGPGTRLTVL.